The rows below give T cell receptor beta chains drawn from one sample of a study of shared clonotypes between healthy human individuals. Sequenced by immunoSEQ multiplex PCR; TCRdb stores in-frame clones only, minus some. The sample holds some 2 million clones, 85% to 95% seen once. The sequenced sample was naive CD4+ T cells sorted from blood. The source is a man between 18 and 29 years old in good health. The CDR3 runs from the conserved cysteine through the conserved F or W. A D gene is named only where the DNA matches it firmly. Part of the rows lack a size; the others show once, few, many or a class for expanded clones.

J: TRBJ2-2
V: TRBV5-1
size: -
D: -
CDR3: CASGEGGGAGELFF
DNA: TGCGCCAGCGGTGAGGGCGGAGGGGCCGGGGAGCTGTTTTTT

J: TRBJ1-2
V: TRBV6-6
size: -
D: -
CDR3: CASSYDGFGYTF
DNA: TGTGCCAGCAGTTACGACGGATTCGGCTACACCTTC

J: TRBJ1-1
V: TRBV11-2
size: -
D: TRBD1
CDR3: CASSTRQGISEAFF
DNA: TGTGCCAGCAGCACTCGACAGGGGATAAGTGAAGCTTTCTTT

J: TRBJ1-6
V: TRBV27
size: -
D: -
CDR3: CASSSGSFNSPLHF
DNA: TGTGCCAGCAGTTCCGGGTCGTTTAATTCACCCCTCCACTTT

J: TRBJ2-3
V: TRBV14
size: -
D: -
CDR3: CASSHRSPRQYF
DNA: TGTGCCAGCAGCCATAGGTCACCAAGGCAGTATTTT

J: TRBJ2-1
V: TRBV19
size: -
D: -
CDR3: CASRGLGEQFF
DNA: TGTGCCAGTCGGGGCTTAGGAGAGCAGTTCTTC

J: TRBJ2-7
V: TRBV10-1
size: -
D: TRBD2
CDR3: CASNLGLAGVRYEQYF
DNA: TGCGCCAGCAACTTAGGACTAGCGGGAGTTAGATACGAGCAGTACTTC

J: TRBJ1-3
V: TRBV10-3
size: -
D: -
CDR3: CAISEANTIYF
DNA: TGTGCCATCAGTGAGGCTAACACCATATATTTT

J: TRBJ2-1
V: TRBV7-8
size: once
D: -
CDR3: CASSLLVRLEQFF
DNA: TGTGCCAGCAGTTTACTAGTCCGATTGGAGCAGTTCTTC

J: TRBJ1-6
V: TRBV25-1
size: -
D: TRBD1
CDR3: CASSEEDRNNSPLHF
DNA: TGTGCCAGCAGTGAGGAGGACAGGAATAATTCACCCCTCCACTTT

J: TRBJ2-7
V: TRBV4-1
size: -
D: -
CDR3: CASSQEAGADYEQYF
DNA: TGCGCCAGCAGCCAAGAGGCAGGGGCCGACTACGAGCAGTACTTC

J: TRBJ1-1
V: TRBV9
size: once
D: -
CDR3: CASSGLSMNTEAFF
DNA: TGTGCCAGCAGCGGACTGTCTATGAACACTGAAGCTTTCTTT

J: TRBJ1-1
V: TRBV6-6
size: -
D: TRBD1
CDR3: CASSPPRTGLVAEAFF
DNA: TGTGCCAGCAGTCCCCCCCGGACAGGGCTTGTGGCTGAAGCTTTCTTT

J: TRBJ2-3
V: TRBV7-9
size: once
D: -
CDR3: CASSPGTFTDTQYF
DNA: TGTGCCAGCAGCCCAGGGACCTTTACAGATACGCAGTATTTT

J: TRBJ2-3
V: TRBV5-4
size: -
D: -
CDR3: CATSSGGTDTQYF
DNA: TGTGCCACCTCGAGCGGAGGCACAGATACGCAGTATTTT

J: TRBJ1-3
V: TRBV19
size: -
D: -
CDR3: CASETSGNTIYF
DNA: TGTGCCAGTGAGACCTCTGGAAACACCATATATTTT

J: TRBJ2-5
V: TRBV7-3
size: -
D: TRBD1
CDR3: CASSPAKDRVWETQYF
DNA: TGTGCCAGCAGCCCAGCGAAAGACAGGGTATGGGAGACCCAGTACTTC

J: TRBJ1-4
V: TRBV2
size: -
D: -
CDR3: CASSDATTASNEKLFF
DNA: TGTGCCAGCAGTGACGCCACGACCGCTTCTAATGAAAAACTGTTTTTT

J: TRBJ1-1
V: TRBV28
size: -
D: TRBD1
CDR3: CASSFPGGGGAFF
DNA: TGTGCCAGCAGTTTCCCAGGGGGTGGAGGAGCTTTCTTT

J: TRBJ2-1
V: TRBV5-4
size: -
D: -
CDR3: CASGRDPYNEQFF
DNA: TGTGCCAGCGGGCGAGACCCCTACAATGAGCAGTTCTTC

J: TRBJ2-2
V: TRBV4-1
size: -
D: -
CDR3: CASSTETGNTGELFF
DNA: TGCGCCAGCAGCACCGAGACAGGGAACACCGGGGAGCTGTTTTTT

J: TRBJ1-1
V: TRBV10-3
size: -
D: -
CDR3: CAISVQGNTEAFF
DNA: TGTGCCATCAGTGTTCAGGGGAACACTGAAGCTTTCTTT

J: TRBJ1-2
V: TRBV5-4
size: -
D: TRBD1
CDR3: CASSYDRGIGYTF
DNA: TGTGCCAGCAGCTACGACAGGGGAATTGGCTACACCTTC

J: TRBJ2-5
V: TRBV5-1
size: few
D: TRBD1
CDR3: CASSPGQGQETQYF
DNA: TGCGCCAGCAGCCCAGGACAGGGGCAAGAGACCCAGTACTTC

J: TRBJ1-4
V: TRBV6-5
size: -
D: -
CDR3: CASKLAGEEKLFF
DNA: TGTGCCAGCAAATTGGCAGGGGAAGAAAAACTGTTTTTT

J: TRBJ1-3
V: TRBV30
size: -
D: -
CDR3: CAWSPAGRAGNTIYF
DNA: TGTGCCTGGAGTCCAGCCGGACGGGCTGGAAACACCATATATTTT

J: TRBJ2-7
V: TRBV6-1
size: -
D: -
CDR3: CASSEVSFYEQYF
DNA: TGTGCCAGCAGTGAAGTAAGCTTCTACGAGCAGTACTTC

J: TRBJ1-4
V: TRBV6-1
size: -
D: -
CDR3: CASSEVSRGEKLFF
DNA: TGTGCCAGCAGTGAAGTCAGTCGTGGTGAAAAACTGTTTTTT

J: TRBJ2-4
V: TRBV5-4
size: -
D: TRBD1
CDR3: CASSSKRDRGSKNIQYF
DNA: TGTGCCAGCAGCTCGAAACGAGACAGGGGCAGCAAAAACATTCAGTACTTC

J: TRBJ2-7
V: TRBV4-3
size: -
D: -
CDR3: CASSQDTGPYEQYF
DNA: TGCGCCAGCAGCCAAGATACAGGTCCCTACGAGCAGTACTTC

J: TRBJ2-3
V: TRBV4-1
size: -
D: TRBD2
CDR3: CASSQDPLTSGRADTQYF
DNA: TGCGCCAGCAGCCAAGACCCCTTAACTAGCGGGAGGGCAGATACGCAGTATTTT

J: TRBJ1-1
V: TRBV9
size: -
D: TRBD1
CDR3: CASTPGQGVNTEAFF
DNA: TGTGCCAGCACCCCTGGACAGGGAGTGAACACTGAAGCTTTCTTT

J: TRBJ2-3
V: TRBV14
size: -
D: -
CDR3: CATSLGGGTDTQYF
DNA: TGTGCCACCAGTCTTGGAGGGGGCACAGATACGCAGTATTTT